This T cell receptor (beta chain) was obtained from a study of T-cell memory formation after mild COVID-19. Study overall: TCR clusters were mostly confined to one donor each.

This clonotype has a handful of counts. The CDR3 loop spans 13 amino acids. Trimming stripped 7 bases from V and 7 bases from J, with 13 bases between. Germline CDR1 SEHNR, CDR2 FQNEAQ (reference sequence). TCRdb reanalysed the 5' RACE reads using MiXCR and keeps one entry per CDR3 protein. Of hundreds of thousands of distinct CDR3 sequences in the sample, 15% to 20% were seen once. The TCR sequence derives from a man between 18 and 35 years old who had mild COVID-19 (a few samples of this study predate the infection). Cell type and time point are not known. This chain connects TRBV7-9 to TRBJ1-4; D is perhaps TRBD1 (6 bases). The sequencing sample was made of PBMCs or a T cell subset sorted from them (not recorded which). The CDR3: CASTQLQGEKLFF. In DNA, the CDR3 is TGTGCCAGCACCCAACTACAGGGTGAAAAACTGTTTTTT.